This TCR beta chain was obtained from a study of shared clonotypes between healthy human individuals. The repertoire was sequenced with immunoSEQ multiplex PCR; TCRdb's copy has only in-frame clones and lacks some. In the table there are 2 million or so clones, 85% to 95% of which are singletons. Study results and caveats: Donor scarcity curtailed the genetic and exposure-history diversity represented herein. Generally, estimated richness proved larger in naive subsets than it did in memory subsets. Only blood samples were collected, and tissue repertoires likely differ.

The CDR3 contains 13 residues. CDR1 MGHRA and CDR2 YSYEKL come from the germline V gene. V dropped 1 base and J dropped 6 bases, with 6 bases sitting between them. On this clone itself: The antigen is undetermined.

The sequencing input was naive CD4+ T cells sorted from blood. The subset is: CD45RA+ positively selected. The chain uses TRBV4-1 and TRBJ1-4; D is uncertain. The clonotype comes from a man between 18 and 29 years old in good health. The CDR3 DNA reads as TGCGCCAGCAGCCAAGTCCCCTATGAAAAACTGTTTTTT. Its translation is CASSQVPYEKLFF.